The source of this TCR beta chain is a study of T-cell memory formation after mild COVID-19. Study details: Clusters were largely donor specific.

5'RACE, which relied on constant-segment primers, yielded TCR alpha and TCR beta cDNA libraries carrying sample barcodes and UMIs. Using its own MiXCR run on the 5' RACE reads, TCRdb lists one record per CDR3 protein. The sample lists under 650,000 distinct CDR3 sequences, over 15% occurring once. Whole-study findings and limits: Clones which contracted sat mainly in CM and EM if CD4+, and in EMRA if CD8+.

For this clonotype: Its antigen is currently unknown.

The length of the CDR3 is 16 residues. CDR1 and CDR2 (germline): LGHNA, YNFKEQ. The V and J ends lost 0 bases and 4 bases respectively, with 16 bases between them. The TCR comes from an adult woman who had mild COVID-19 (a few samples of this study predate the infection). Cell type and time point are not known. This chain uses TRBV4-2 with TRBJ2-7; D may be TRBD1 (7 bases). Sequencing used PBMCs or a T cell subset sorted from them (not recorded which). The CDR3, as DNA: TGTGCCAGCAGCCAAGATAGCCAGGGGGGTTGGTACGAGCAGTACTTC. It encodes CASSQDSQGGWYEQYF.